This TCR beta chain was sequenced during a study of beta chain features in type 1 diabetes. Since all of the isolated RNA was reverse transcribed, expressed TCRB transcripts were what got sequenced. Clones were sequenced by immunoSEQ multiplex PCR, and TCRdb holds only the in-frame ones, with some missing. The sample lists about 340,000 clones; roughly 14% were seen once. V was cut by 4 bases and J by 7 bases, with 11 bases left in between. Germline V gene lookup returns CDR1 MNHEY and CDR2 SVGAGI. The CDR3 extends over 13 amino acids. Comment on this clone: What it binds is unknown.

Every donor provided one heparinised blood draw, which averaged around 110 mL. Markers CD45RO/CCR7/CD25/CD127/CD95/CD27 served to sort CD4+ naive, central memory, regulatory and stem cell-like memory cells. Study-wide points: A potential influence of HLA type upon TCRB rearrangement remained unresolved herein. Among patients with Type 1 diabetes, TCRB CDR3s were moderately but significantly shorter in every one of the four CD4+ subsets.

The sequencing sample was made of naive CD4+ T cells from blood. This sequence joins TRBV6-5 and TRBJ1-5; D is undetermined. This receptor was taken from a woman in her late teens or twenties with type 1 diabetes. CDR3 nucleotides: TGTGCCAGCAGTTTGACGGAGGGCCAGCCCCAGCATTTT. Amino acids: CASSLTEGQPQHF.